Listed below are T cell receptor beta chains from one sample, sequenced in a study of shared clonotypes between healthy human individuals. Some clones are missing from TCRdb's copy, which holds only in-frame ones; the method was immunoSEQ multiplex PCR. Seen here are about 2.5 million clones, 85% to 95% observed once, and the top ten hold approximately 0.4%. The sequenced sample was naive CD4+ T cells from PBMCs. The source is a man aged 18 to 29 in good health. Some clones in this sample may be carry-over from other donors' samples. CDR3s include the opening cysteine and the closing phenylalanine or tryptophan. The D gene is left open where the match is weak. For some rows the clone size is stated as once, few or many, or as a class when expanded; others skip it.

d_gene | abundance | j_gene | v_gene | CDR3aa | CDR3nt
NA | NA | TRBJ1-5 | TRBV2 | CASGGRINQPQHF | TGTGCCAGCGGGGGGCGGATCAATCAGCCCCAGCATTTT
TRBD1 | NA | TRBJ1-4 | TRBV4-2 | CASSQAGQGYEKLFF | TGTGCCAGCAGCCAAGCCGGACAGGGATATGAAAAACTGTTTTTT
NA | NA | TRBJ1-4 | TRBV19 | CASSIGDGQVGEKLFF | TGTGCCAGTAGTATAGGAGATGGGCAAGTGGGCGAAAAACTGTTTTTT
NA | NA | TRBJ1-1 | TRBV28 | CASSFWGAPKGAFF | TGTGCCAGCAGTTTCTGGGGGGCCCCAAAAGGAGCTTTCTTT
NA | NA | TRBJ1-3 | TRBV19 | CASTESSGNTIYF | TGTGCCAGTACCGAGAGCTCTGGAAACACCATATATTTT
TRBD1 | NA | TRBJ2-2 | TRBV27 | CASRPRGQGSTGELFF | TGTGCCAGCAGGCCTAGGGGGCAGGGGAGCACCGGGGAGCTGTTTTTT
TRBD1 | NA | TRBJ1-1 | TRBV5-1 | CASSRQGANTEAFF | TGCGCCAGCAGCCGACAGGGGGCGAACACTGAAGCTTTCTTT
NA | few | TRBJ1-2 | TRBV2 | CASRDRGYGYTF | TGTGCCAGCAGAGACCGGGGCTATGGCTACACCTTC
NA | NA | TRBJ1-4 | TRBV21-1 | CASSAAGTGSMFHEKLFF | TGTGCCAGCAGCGCTGCCGGGACAGGGTCAATGTTCCATGAAAAACTGTTTTTT
NA | NA | TRBJ2-3 | TRBV18 | CASSPQGTLTDTQYF | TGTGCCAGCTCACCCCAGGGGACCCTCACAGATACGCAGTATTTT
NA | NA | TRBJ2-3 | TRBV21-1 | CASTSPGTSGGPQDTQYF | TGTGCCAGCACCTCACCTGGGACTAGCGGAGGGCCCCAGGATACGCAGTATTTT
NA | NA | TRBJ2-5 | TRBV5-1 | CASSLYSAGSETQYF | TGCGCCAGCAGCTTGTATTCGGCTGGTTCGGAGACCCAGTACTTC
NA | NA | TRBJ1-2 | TRBV9 | CASSAAANYGYTF | TGTGCCAGCAGCGCCGCAGCGAACTATGGCTACACCTTC
NA | once | TRBJ1-4 | TRBV14 | CASSRGGSGNEKLFF | TGTGCCAGCAGCCGAGGAGGATCGGGTAATGAAAAACTGTTTTTT
NA | NA | TRBJ2-6 | TRBV5-6 | CASSYPGANVLTF | TGTGCCAGCAGCTATCCCGGGGCCAACGTCCTGACTTTC
TRBD2 | NA | TRBJ2-1 | TRBV5-4 | CASSPQAPGGYNEQFF | TGTGCCAGCAGTCCCCAGGCGCCGGGAGGCTACAATGAGCAGTTCTTC
TRBD2 | NA | TRBJ2-7 | TRBV10-1 | CASSGGSGIYEQYF | TGCGCCAGCAGTGGGGGTAGCGGGATCTACGAGCAGTACTTC
NA | NA | TRBJ1-3 | TRBV5-6 | CASSLASTGGADTIYF | TGTGCCAGCAGCTTGGCCTCGACGGGAGGTGCAGACACCATATATTTT
NA | NA | TRBJ2-3 | TRBV7-2 | CASSASPTDTQYF | TGTGCCAGCAGCGCCTCACCGACAGATACGCAGTATTTT
TRBD2 | NA | TRBJ2-7 | TRBV7-2 | CASSPRTSGSIRVYF | TGTGCCAGCAGCCCCCGGACTAGCGGGAGTATTAGGGTGTACTTC
NA | NA | TRBJ2-7 | TRBV5-1 | CASSLSRRAGDEQYF | TGCGCCAGCAGCTTGTCTCGCAGGGCCGGGGACGAGCAGTACTTC
NA | NA | TRBJ2-1 | TRBV28 | CASGDIVNEQFF | TGTGCCTCAGGGGATATCGTTAATGAGCAGTTCTTC
NA | NA | TRBJ2-7 | TRBV28 | CASSQYEQYF | TGTGCCAGCAGTCAGTACGAGCAGTACTTC